A single sample is the source of the 28 T cell receptor beta chains below, sequenced in a study of blood T cells in healthy people across ages. The use of a sample-barcoded 5' primer and a J-beta primer mix characterized a second PCR of roughly 7 to 12 cycles. TCRdb recomputed calls from the 5' RACE reads with MiXCR, one row per CDR3 protein. The sample yields 800,000 to 1,000,000 distinct CDR3 sequences, roughly 43% seen once. The source material was blood. The receptor set was obtained from a man under 40 in good health.

The chain employs TRBV6-5 and TRBJ1-5; D ambiguous. The V gene's germline CDR1 is MNHEY and CDR2 SVGAGI. The CDR3 sequence is 15 residues long. Deletions cut 0 bases from V and 9 bases from J, with 15 bases between. The CDR3 bases are TGTGCCAGCAGTTACTCAGCTAAGACTAATGGGCCCCAGCATTTT. Translating gives CASSYSAKTNGPQHF.

This chain links TRBV6-6 with TRBJ2-3; D tentatively reads TRBD1 or TRBD2 (5 bases each). V shed 7 bases and J shed 4 bases, with 15 bases lying between them. This CDR3 comprises 14 residues. Germline values: CDR1 MNHNY, CDR2 SVGAGI (reference sequence). This chain's CDR3 is CASNYGTDADTQYF. The CDR3 DNA reads as TGTGCCAGCAACTACGGGACGGACGCAGATACGCAGTATTTT.

The chain couples TRBV30 to TRBJ2-7; D possibly corresponds to TRBD1 (6 bases). V was trimmed by 3 bases and J by 7 bases, leaving 31 bases between them. Germline V gene sequence: CDR1 GTSNPN, CDR2 SVGIG (reference sequence). The CDR3 has 18 residues. The CDR3 coding sequence is TGTGCCTGGAGGGGAAGGGACACACGACACCGAACCTACAATGAGCAGTACTTC. Translation gives CAWRGRDTRHRTYNEQYF. Complete variable domain (other parts from reference TRBV30 and TRBJ2-7): SQTIHQWPATLVQPVGSPLSLECTVEGTSNPNLYWYRQAAGRGLQLLFYSVGIGQISSEVPQNLSASRPQDRQFILSSKKLLLSDSGFYLCAWRGRDTRHRTYNEQYFGPGTRLTVT.

The rearrangement links TRBV4-2 to TRBJ2-1; D call uncertain. Trimming stripped 11 bases from V and 0 bases from J, with 17 bases between. The germline V gene has CDR1 LGHNA and CDR2 YNFKEQ. CDR3 size: 15 residues. For the CDR3, the DNA is TGTGCCTCCGTGGGGTTTCCAAGCTCCTACAATGAGCAGTTCTTC. It yields the protein CASVGFPSSYNEQFF.

The V call is TRBV10-1, the J call TRBJ2-3, with a weak D call TRBD2 (5 bases). V shed 8 bases and J shed 2 bases, with 29 bases lying between them. The CDR3 sequence is 19 residues long. The germline gives CDR1 WNHNN, CDR2 SYGVQD (reference sequence). CDR3 amino acids: CASPLIPTTRGMNTDTQYF. DNA for the CDR3: TGCGCCAGCCCGCTGATCCCGACTACACGAGGGATGAACACAGATACGCAGTATTTT.

The rearrangement uses TRBV7-6 and TRBJ2-3; D not certain. The CDR3 sequence is 15 residues long. CDR1 is SGHVS, CDR2 FNYEAQ, per germline. V was shortened by 5 bases and J by 4 bases, with 16 bases between the two germline ends. Here the CDR3 reads CASSLLPGPADTQYF. DNA for the CDR3: TGTGCCAGCAGCCTCTTACCCGGCCCCGCAGATACGCAGTATTTT.

J is TRBJ2-1 and V is TRBV4-3, with a tentative D call TRBD2 (7 bases). Trimming removed 8 bases at V and 6 bases at J, with 14 bases between. Looked up from germline, CDR1 is LGHNA and CDR2 is YSLEER. The CDR3 covers 13 residues. As DNA, the CDR3 is TGCGCCAGCTCTGGGGGGGCCTTCAATGAGCAGTTCTTC. Protein: CASSGGAFNEQFF.

This clonotype showed up many times. The V call is TRBV4-3, the J call TRBJ2-2; TRBD1 matches at 10 bases. With V trimmed by 4 bases and J by 1 base, 3 bases remained unmatched. This CDR3 is built from 16 residues. Germline CDR1 LGHNA, CDR2 YSLEER. The CDR3 bases are TGCGCCAGCAGCCCGGGACAGGGGAGGAACACCGGGGAGCTGTTTTTT. It is translated as CASSPGQGRNTGELFF.

The chain is built from TRBV7-9 and TRBJ2-1; the match to TRBD1 covers 9 bases. CDR1 SEHNR and CDR2 FQNEAQ come from the germline V gene (reference sequence). V trimming: 4 bases; J trimming: 7 bases; junction bases outside the gene matches: 14. The CDR3 spans 17 residues. In nucleotides, the CDR3 is TGTGCCAGCAGCTACCGGACAGGGGTAATGGGGCCTAATGAGCAGTTCTTC. Amino acids: CASSYRTGVMGPNEQFF.

This clonotype was observed a handful of times. The chain combines TRBV29-1 with TRBJ2-3, with TRBD1 matching 9 bases. V lost 4 bases and J lost 7; bases outside the gene matches: 9. CDR1 and CDR2 from the germline V gene are SQVTM and ANQGSEA. The CDR3 consists of 14 residues. The CDR3 region has the DNA TGCAGCGTTGCGGGACAGGGCCCGACGTATACGCAGTATTTT. Protein product: CSVAGQGPTYTQYF.

V and J are TRBV5-4 and TRBJ2-3, with D possibly matching TRBD2 (5 bases). Germline-derived CDR1 and CDR2 are SGHNT and YYREEE (reference sequence). The CDR3 loop spans 14 amino acids. Trimming pared 0 bases from V and 2 bases from J, leaving 7 bases between. The CDR3 loop is CASSLAADTDTQYF. CDR3 DNA: TGTGCCAGCAGCTTGGCAGCGGACACAGATACGCAGTATTTT.

This sequence joins TRBV10-3 and TRBJ2-7; D is unresolved. The last part of the DNA fits TRBJ2-5 better; the J call may be wrong. This CDR3 spans 15 amino acids. Germline CDR1 reads ENHRY; CDR2 reads SYGVKD. The CDR3 DNA sequence: TGTGCCATCAGTGAGCTGGCCAAGGGTCCAGAGACCCAGTACTTC. Its protein is CAISELAKGPETQYF.

This sequence joins TRBV9 and TRBJ1-5; 9 bases fit TRBD1. The J segment lost 4 bases and the V segment lost 0 bases, leaving 2 bases of the junction unmatched. This CDR3 is built from 15 residues. Looked up from germline, CDR1 is SGDLS and CDR2 is YYNGEE. CDR3 DNA: TGTGCCAGCAGCGTAGACGGACAGGGGAATCAGCCCCAGCATTTT. Amino acid sequence: CASSVDGQGNQPQHF.

The table lists this clonotype with many counts. The chain links TRBV12-3 or TRBV12-4 to TRBJ2-4; D uncertain. The V and J ends lost 3 bases and 5 bases respectively, with 8 bases between them. The CDR3 spans 13 residues. The CDR3 sequence is CASSLGGQNIQYF. Written as DNA, the CDR3 is TGTGCCAGCAGTTTGGGCGGCCAAAACATTCAGTACTTC.

The chain couples TRBV6-1 to TRBJ1-2, with 7 bases matching TRBD1. The CDR3 sequence is 14 residues long. Germline loops: CDR1 MNHNS, CDR2 SASEGT. The trim removed 3 bases at V and 4 bases at J, leaving 5 bases unmatched. CDR3 sequence reads: CASSESRGAYGYTF. The CDR3, as DNA: TGTGCCAGCAGTGAGAGCAGGGGGGCCTATGGCTACACCTTC.

The chain carries TRBV5-1 and TRBJ1-4; 8 bases fit TRBD1. Looked up from germline, CDR1 is SGHRS and CDR2 is YFSETQ. J was trimmed by 1 base and V by 6 bases; bases with no gene match: 5. There are 15 residues in the CDR3. The CDR3 nucleotides read TGCGCCAGCACCACCGGGACAGGAACTAATGAAAAACTGTTTTTT. This codes for CASTTGTGTNEKLFF.

This clonotype was observed a single time. V usage is TRBV20-1 and J usage is TRBJ2-6; D might be TRBD1 (5 bases). The CDR3 extends over 16 amino acids. V was pared by 0 bases and J by 0 bases, with 9 bases between. Germline V gene lookup returns CDR1 DFQATT and CDR2 SNEGSKA (reference sequence). CDR3 amino acids: CSARDRADSGANVLTF. The CDR3 nucleotides are TGCAGTGCTAGAGACAGGGCCGACTCTGGGGCCAACGTCCTGACTTTC.

There are a few counts of this clonotype. The chain employs TRBV2 and TRBJ1-2; tentative D call: TRBD1 (6 bases). The CDR3 totals 13 residues. CDR1 is SNHLY and CDR2 is FYNNEI in the germline V gene. Trimming cost V 6 bases and J 6 bases, with 14 bases left between them. CDR3 sequence: CASRGAPGDGYTF. The CDR3 DNA reads as TGTGCCAGCAGGGGGGCCCCTGGGGATGGCTACACCTTC. The full variable domain, rest sourced from reference TRBV2 and TRBJ1-2, is EPEVTQTPSHQVTQMGQEVILRCVPISNHLYFYWYRQILGQKVEFLVSFYNNEISEKSEIFDDQFSVERPDGSNFTLKIRSTKLEDSAMYFCASRGAPGDGYTFGSGTRLTVV.

This clonotype was detected a few times. The gene calls are TRBV11-3 and TRBJ2-1, with 11 bases fitting TRBD1. V was pared by 5 bases and J by 7 bases, with 7 bases of the junction left unmatched. CDR3 length equals 15 residues. The V gene's germline CDR1 is SGHNT and CDR2 YENEEA. CDR3 region: CASSPWGQGGNEQFF. In nucleotides, the CDR3 is TGTGCCAGCAGCCCCTGGGGACAGGGGGGTAATGAGCAGTTCTTC. Combining the CDR3 with reference TRBV11-3 and TRBJ2-1 gives the whole variable domain EAGVVQSPRYKIIEKKQPVAFWCNPISGHNTLYWYLQNLGQGPELLIRYENEEAVDDSQLPKDRFSAERLKGVDSTLKIQPAELGDSAVYLCASSPWGQGGNEQFFGPGTRLTVL.

This clonotype was seen once. The gene calls are TRBV3-1 and TRBJ2-1, with 11 bases that match TRBD2. The J call is in doubt because the DNA end fits TRBJ2-7 better. CDR1 is LGHDT, CDR2 YNNKEL, per germline (reference sequence). The CDR3 has 17 residues. The CDR3 protein is CASSHLAGGHSYNEQYF. The DNA of the CDR3 is TGTGCCAGCAGCCATTTAGCGGGGGGGCACTCCTACAATGAGCAGTACTTC.

V usage is TRBV7-9 and J usage is TRBJ1-3; the D gene is possibly TRBD1 (6 bases). V lost 4 bases and J 2 bases, leaving 12 bases between the germline ends. The germline V gene encodes CDR1 SEHNR and CDR2 FQNEAQ (reference sequence). CDR3 length: 15 amino acids. The CDR3 DNA sequence: TGTGCCAGCAGCTCCTACAGGGTTACTGGAAACACCATATATTTT. Translating gives CASSSYRVTGNTIYF.

This chain joins TRBV28 and TRBJ1-2; a weak D match, TRBD1 (6 bases). Germline assignment: CDR1 MDHEN and CDR2 SYDVKM. This CDR3 has 15 amino acids. Trimming left V 5 bases short and J 4 bases short, with 17 bases between. CDR3 residues: CASSQPGGGSYGYTF. The CDR3 region has the DNA TGTGCCAGCAGTCAACCGGGAGGGGGGAGCTATGGCTACACCTTC.

As regards this clonotype: A single base separates this from a much larger clone, so it may be a read error. The chain employs TRBV4-3 and TRBJ2-7, with TRBD2 matching over 9 bases. Per germline, CDR1 LGHNA and CDR2 YSLEER. The CDR3 has 16 amino acids. The CDR3 sequence is CTSSQGGLADSYEQYF. As DNA, the CDR3 is TGCACCAGCAGCCAGGGGGGACTAGCAGATTCCTACGAGCAGTACTTC.

The genes are TRBV20-1 and TRBJ2-1; D is unclear. CDR3 length equals 12 residues. V was trimmed by 3 bases and J by 8 bases, leaving 11 bases between them. Germline V gene lookup returns CDR1 DFQATT and CDR2 SNEGSKA (reference sequence). The CDR3 sequence: CSASGLTHEQFF. For the CDR3, the DNA is TGCAGTGCTAGTGGCTTGACTCATGAGCAGTTCTTC.

This clonotype was counted ten times or more. The chain employs TRBV15 and TRBJ2-1; D not certain. CDR1 LNHNV and CDR2 YYDKDF come from the germline V gene (reference sequence). CDR3 length: 13 amino acids. V lost 4 bases, J lost 8 bases, and 12 bases lay in between. In nucleotides, the CDR3 is TGTGCCACCAGCACCTACTCAGCCCATGAGCAGTTCTTC. Protein product: CATSTYSAHEQFF.

In this sample, this clonotype turned up a few times. V gene TRBV9 combines with J gene TRBJ2-7; no reliable D call. The J call could be wrong; TRBJ2-4 is a better fit for the DNA end. This CDR3 region has 15 residues. Germline CDR1 is SGDLS and CDR2 is YYNGEE. CDR3 sequence: CASSVDGEAWDIQYF. The CDR3 DNA follows: TGTGCCAGCAGCGTAGACGGAGAGGCATGGGACATTCAGTACTTC.

This clonotype was seen a few times. V and J are TRBV29-1 and TRBJ2-7; 7 bases fit TRBD1. The germline V gene has CDR1 SQVTM and CDR2 ANQGSEA. The V gene end was trimmed by 7 bases and the J gene end by 6 bases; junction bases not matched to a gene: 12. This CDR3 is built from 13 residues. This chain's CDR3 is CSAQQGRWSEQYF. CDR3 sequence (DNA): TGCAGCGCACAACAGGGGCGCTGGTCCGAGCAGTACTTC.

The V gene is TRBV6-6, the J gene TRBJ2-1; TRBD2 agrees at 13 bases. The CDR3 totals 17 residues. Germline V lookup: CDR1 MNHNY, CDR2 SVGAGI (reference sequence). V was clipped by 6 bases and J by 4 bases; unmatched bases: 9. Written as DNA, the CDR3 is TGTGCCAGCAGCCATGGGACTAGCGGGGCCCATTACAATGAGCAGTTCTTC. This sequence encodes CASSHGTSGAHYNEQFF.